Listed here are 18 T cell receptor beta chains from one sample, sequenced in a study of blood T cell repertoires in COVID-19. Generated by immunoSEQ multiplex PCR, the TCRdb table keeps only in-frame clones and is missing some. The table has 150,000 to 250,000 clones, roughly four fifths seen once. Material for sequencing was PBMCs or T cells enriched from blood (not recorded which). All receptors come from a man between 40 and 49 years old who had recovered from COVID-19.

The V call is TRBV29-1, the J call TRBJ2-2; the match to TRBD2 covers 7 bases. Trimming removed 0 bases from V and 1 base from J; junction bases left unmatched: 8. Germline V gene data show CDR1 as SQVTM and CDR2 as ANQGSEA. The CDR3 contains 17 residues. CDR3 amino acids: CSVEDRRASGNTGELFF. Here the CDR3 DNA reads TGCAGCGTTGAAGACCGGCGGGCTAGCGGGAACACCGGGGAGCTGTTTTTT.

The V gene is TRBV9, the J gene TRBJ2-5; maybe TRBD1 (6 bases). The CDR3 contains 13 residues. The germline V and J ends were trimmed by 3 bases and 5 bases, with 11 bases remaining between them. CDR1 is SGDLS, CDR2 YYNGEE, per germline. The CDR3 reads CASSGTAWETQYF. For the CDR3, the DNA is TGTGCCAGCAGCGGGACAGCTTGGGAGACCCAGTACTTC.

The chain links TRBV4-2 to TRBJ1-2; the D is unclear. The ends were cut back, 0 bases at V and 5 bases at J, with 10 bases in the middle. This CDR3 is built from 14 residues. Germline CDR1 and CDR2: LGHNA and YNFKEQ. The CDR3 nucleotides read TGTGCCAGCAGCCAAGATATAGGAGCATATGGCTACACCTTC. Amino acid sequence: CASSQDIGAYGYTF.

This chain links TRBV30 with TRBJ2-7, with 8 bases aligning to TRBD2. CDR1 is GTSNPN, CDR2 SVGIG, per germline (reference sequence). The length of the CDR3 is 14 residues. With V trimmed by 2 bases and J by 2 bases, 5 bases remained unmatched. For the CDR3, the DNA is TGTGCCTGGAGTCGTGAGGGACTAGCCTACGAGCAGTACTTC. Translated, it gives CAWSREGLAYEQYF.

In its sample, this clone was seen a few times. The V call is TRBV12-2, the J call TRBJ1-1. TRBV12-2 counts as a pseudogene. The CDR3 consists of 15 residues. In DNA, the CDR3 is TGTGCAAGTCGCTTAGCGCCGGGAATGAACACTGAAGCTTTCTTT. Translation: CASRLAPGMNTEAFF.

This clone was observed a few times. The chain recombines TRBV7-3 with TRBJ1-1; 7 positions match TRBD1. CDR1 is SGHTA, CDR2 FQGTGA, per germline. The CDR3 is 13 amino acids. The trim removed 6 bases at V and 1 base at J, leaving 2 bases unmatched. DNA for the CDR3: TGTGCCAGCAGACAGGGGCAGAACACTGAAGCTTTCTTT. Translating gives CASRQGQNTEAFF.

The chain recombines TRBV6-4 with TRBJ2-1; 9 nucleotides line up with TRBD2. Unmatched junction bases numbered 4, after V lost 3 bases and J lost 4 bases. The germline CDR1 and CDR2 sequences are MRHNA and SNTAGT. The CDR3 length is 15 residues. The CDR3 coding sequence is TGTGCCAGCAGTGAAGGTAGCGGGAGATACAATGAGCAGTTCTTC. Translated, it gives CASSEGSGRYNEQFF.

This chain links TRBV9 with TRBJ2-1; TRBD1 is a possible D gene (8 bases). The CDR3 length is 15 residues. Trimming took 4 bases from V and 3 from J, leaving 14 bases between them. Germline values: CDR1 SGDLS, CDR2 YYNGEE. The CDR3 here is CASSTGGTNYNEQFF. CDR3 DNA: TGTGCCAGCAGCACAGGGGGGACTAACTACAATGAGCAGTTCTTC.

The chain joins TRBV28 to TRBJ2-4; D is unclear. The CDR3 is 16 residues long. Germline CDR1 reads MDHEN; CDR2 reads SYDVKM. Trimming stripped 6 bases from V and 0 bases from J, with 15 bases between. CDR3 loop: CASSSGSTLAKNIQYF. As DNA, the CDR3 is TGTGCCAGCAGCTCCGGTTCAACTTTAGCCAAAAACATTCAGTACTTC.

The chain carries TRBV28 and TRBJ2-7; the match to TRBD1 covers 8 bases. The CDR3 has 14 residues. The V segment lost 4 bases and the J segment 2 bases; nucleotides outside the gene matches: 4. CDR1 and CDR2 from the germline V gene are MDHEN and SYDVKM. CDR3 residues: CASSSPGQAYEQYF. The CDR3 nucleotides read TGTGCCAGCAGTTCACCGGGACAGGCCTACGAGCAGTACTTC. The whole variable domain, remainder taken from reference TRBV28 and TRBJ2-7, is DVKVTQSSRYLVKRTGEKVFLECVQDMDHENMFWYRQDPGLGLRLIYFSYDVKMKEKGDIPEGYSVSREKKERFSLILESASTNQTSMYLCASSSPGQAYEQYFGPGTRLTVT.

This clone was recorded once. The genes are TRBV12-3 or TRBV12-4 and TRBJ2-5; the D gene is possibly TRBD2 (6 bases). V dropped 7 bases and J dropped 7 bases, with 13 bases sitting between them. The CDR3 runs 12 residues. DNA of the CDR3: TGTGCCAGCACCTCGCCCGGGGGGACCCAGTACTTC. Translation gives CASTSPGGTQYF.

V gene TRBV5-4 combines with J gene TRBJ1-3, with 11 bases that match TRBD1. The CDR3 runs 17 residues. The V and J ends lost 0 bases and 0 bases, in that order; junction bases with no gene match: 2. Germline V gene lookup returns CDR1 SGHNT and CDR2 YYREEE (reference sequence). Written as DNA, the CDR3 is TGTGCCAGCAGCTTGGCCGGGACAGGGGGCTCTGGAAACACCATATATTTT. Protein: CASSLAGTGGSGNTIYF.

This rearrangement joins TRBV19 to TRBJ1-1, with D unclear. The V end lost 5 bases, the J end lost 1 base, and 8 bases lay between the germline ends. Germline V CDR1 and CDR2: LNHDA, SQIVND (reference sequence). This CDR3 has 13 residues. CDR3 nucleotides: TGTGCCAGTAGTCTTTTAGAGAACACTGAAGCTTTCTTT. Translation gives CASSLLENTEAFF. Using reference TRBV19 and TRBJ1-1 for the parts outside the CDR3, the full variable domain is DGGITQSPKYLFRKEGQNVTLSCEQNLNHDAMYWYRQDPGQGLRLIYYSQIVNDFQKGDIAEGYSVSREKKESFPLTVTSAQKNPTAFYLCASSLLENTEAFFGQGTRLTVV.

The chain has TRBV6-5 and TRBJ1-5, with D hard to call. V lost 6 bases to trimming and J lost 7 bases, with 13 bases between them. Looked up from germline, CDR1 is MNHEY and CDR2 is SVGAGI. CDR3 length: 13 residues. The CDR3, as DNA: TGTGCCAGCAGGATTGGGGAGTCACAGCCCCAGCATTTT. It is translated as CASRIGESQPQHF.

The gene calls are TRBV28 and TRBJ1-1; D gene uncertain. Trimming left V 6 bases short and J 1 base short, with 15 bases between. The CDR3 is 15 residues long. The germline V gene has CDR1 MDHEN and CDR2 SYDVKM. CDR3 in amino acids: CASSLLRETNTEAFF. CDR3 nucleotides: TGTGCCAGCAGCCTTCTCCGGGAGACGAACACTGAAGCTTTCTTT.

The V call is TRBV28, the J call TRBJ2-6, with D maybe TRBD2 (6 bases). The CDR3 consists of 16 residues. V lost 7 bases and J 0 bases, leaving 13 bases between the germline ends. Germline V gene data show CDR1 as MDHEN and CDR2 as SYDVKM. Written as DNA, the CDR3 is TGTGCCAGCAAGAGGGGACTCTCCTCTGGGGCCAACGTCCTGACTTTC. Encoded protein: CASKRGLSSGANVLTF. Together with reference TRBV28 and TRBJ2-6, the CDR3 gives the full variable domain: DVKVTQSSRYLVKRTGEKVFLECVQDMDHENMFWYRQDPGLGLRLIYFSYDVKMKEKGDIPEGYSVSREKKERFSLILESASTNQTSMYLCASKRGLSSGANVLTFGAGSRLTVL.

The genes are TRBV2 and TRBJ2-3, with 9 nucleotides matching TRBD2. Germline loops: CDR1 SNHLY, CDR2 FYNNEI. The CDR3 runs 14 residues. V shed 7 bases and J 4 bases; nucleotides not matched to a gene: 6. For the CDR3, the DNA is TGTGCCAGCATGCGGGAGGGCCTTGCAGATACGCAGTATTTT. Translated, it gives CASMREGLADTQYF. Complete variable domain (other parts from reference TRBV2 and TRBJ2-3): EPEVTQTPSHQVTQMGQEVILRCVPISNHLYFYWYRQILGQKVEFLVSFYNNEISEKSEIFDDQFSVERPDGSNFTLKIRSTKLEDSAMYFCASMREGLADTQYFGPGTRLTVL.

The chain has TRBV15 and TRBJ2-5, with D maybe TRBD2 (6 bases). This CDR3 has 14 residues. V was shortened by 0 bases and J by 4 bases, with 9 bases between the two germline ends. Germline V gene lookup returns CDR1 LNHNV and CDR2 YYDKDF (reference sequence). The CDR3 here is CATSRDLGGETQYF. CDR3 DNA: TGTGCCACCAGCAGAGATCTGGGGGGAGAGACCCAGTACTTC. The variable domain in full, completed from reference TRBV15 and TRBJ2-5, reads DAMVIQNPRYQVTQFGKPVTLSCSQTLNHNVMYWYQQKSSQAPKLLFHYYDKDFNNEADTPDNFQSRRPNTSFCFLDIRSPGLGDTAMYLCATSRDLGGETQYFGPGTRLLVL.